This TCR beta chain stems from a study of T cell responses to AZD1222 COVID-19 vaccine. Points from the study as a whole: There were mostly white British donors and more females than males, and clonal diversity was possibly underestimated. Unmutated variant regions are reportedly the target of nearly half of TCRs that are spike-specific.

Data came from immunoSEQ multiplex PCR; TCRdb stores just in-frame clones and leaves some out. The sample holds around 120,000 clones, about 90% seen once. Worth noting for this clone: As yet, its antigen is unknown.

V lost 8 bases and J lost 7; bases outside the gene matches: 3. The CDR3 is 11 amino acids. Germline CDR1 is SNHLY and CDR2 is FYNNEI. The TCR comes from an adult in good health. This specimen was peripheral blood, taken on day 0 of AZD1222 vaccination. This chain uses TRBV2 with TRBJ1-2; 8 nucleotides align to TRBD1. The CDR3 DNA reads TGTGCCAGCCAAGGACAGGGTGGCTACACCTTC. Amino acids: CASQGQGGYTF.